One T cell receptor (beta chain) is described in this entry. No antigen is known for it. This sample was included in a study of CD8+ T cells in alopecia areata. Study context: People stayed on tofacitinib for 6 to 18 months, then stopped the drug for 6 months. Percentage of affected scalp area was the basis on which treated patients' severity was scored.

The authors extracted RNA and reverse transcribed it into cDNA as the sequencing template. TCRdb's copy holds only in-frame clones and misses some; the assay was immunoSEQ multiplex PCR. The top ten clones hold about 3.5% of a sample with more than 150,000 clones, around 56% of them seen once. The CDR3 loop spans 16 amino acids. Deletions cut 2 bases from V and 2 bases from J, with 11 bases between. Per the germline V gene, CDR1 is SGHNT and CDR2 is YYREEE (reference sequence). Study observations and caveats: Lesional scalp displayed greater clonality than normal scalp, most notably in alopecia totalis/universalis.

Treatment here: oral pan-JAK inhibitor, 5-10 mg twice daily. Peripheral blood and lesional scalp punch biopsies were taken from alopecia areata patients. This sequence joins TRBV5-4 and TRBJ2-6, with D maybe TRBD1 (6 bases). The material sequenced was CD4+ T cells sorted from blood, taken at week 4, from a patient treated with tofacitinib. The receptor was isolated from a human donor with alopecia areata. CDR3 in amino acids: CASSFGGQTGANVLTF. CDR3 bases: TGTGCCAGCAGCTTTGGCGGACAGACTGGGGCCAACGTCCTGACTTTC.